The present T cell receptor beta chain was sequenced within a study of regulatory T cells in long-lasting Graves disease. The time point denotes: newly diagnosed GD, antithyroid drugs for less than 3 months. PBMC-derived RNA was used for the TCR library. HTBI primers from iRepertoire and Arm-PCR of CDR3 regions yielded the TCR beta libraries. TCRdb used MiXCR to reprocess the multiplex PCR reads, holding one entry per CDR3 protein. This sample has about 300,000 distinct CDR3 sequences, with over 15% found just once. Per germline, CDR1 MDHEN and CDR2 SYDVKM. The CDR3 loop spans 16 amino acids. Trimming cost V 0 bases and J 5 bases; bases outside gene matches: 5. At least ten counts were recorded for this clonotype.

The source of this sequence is a female donor with Graves disease. The chain links TRBV28 to TRBJ1-5, with 9 nucleotides matching TRBD1. Specimen: peripheral blood mononuclear cells (PBMCs), collected at new diagnosis, from a patient treated with antithyroid drugs. The CDR3 is CASSLWGGQGDQPQHF. Here the CDR3 DNA reads TGTGCCAGCAGTTTATGGGGGGGACAGGGAGATCAGCCCCAGCATTTT. The variable domain in full, with the rest retrieved from reference TRBV28 and TRBJ1-5, is DVKVTQSSRYLVKRTGEKVFLECVQDMDHENMFWYRQDPGLGLRLIYFSYDVKMKEKGDIPEGYSVSREKKERFSLILESASTNQTSMYLCASSLWGGQGDQPQHFGDGTRLSIL.